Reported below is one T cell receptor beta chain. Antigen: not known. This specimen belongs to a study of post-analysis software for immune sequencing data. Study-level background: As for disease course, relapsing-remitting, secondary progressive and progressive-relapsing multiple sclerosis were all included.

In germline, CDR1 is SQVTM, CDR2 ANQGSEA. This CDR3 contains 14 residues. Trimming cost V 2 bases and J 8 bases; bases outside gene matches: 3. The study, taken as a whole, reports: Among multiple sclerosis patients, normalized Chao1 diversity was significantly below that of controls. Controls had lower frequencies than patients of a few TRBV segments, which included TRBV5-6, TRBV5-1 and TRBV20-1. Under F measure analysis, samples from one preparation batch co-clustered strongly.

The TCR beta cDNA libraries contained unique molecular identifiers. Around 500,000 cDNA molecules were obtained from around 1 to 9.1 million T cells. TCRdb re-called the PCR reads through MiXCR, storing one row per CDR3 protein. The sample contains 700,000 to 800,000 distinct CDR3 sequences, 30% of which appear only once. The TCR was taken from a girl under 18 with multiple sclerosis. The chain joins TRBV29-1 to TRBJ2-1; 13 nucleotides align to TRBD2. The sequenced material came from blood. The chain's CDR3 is CSVETSGGAYEQFF. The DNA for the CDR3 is TGCAGCGTTGAAACTAGCGGGGGGGCGTATGAGCAGTTCTTC.